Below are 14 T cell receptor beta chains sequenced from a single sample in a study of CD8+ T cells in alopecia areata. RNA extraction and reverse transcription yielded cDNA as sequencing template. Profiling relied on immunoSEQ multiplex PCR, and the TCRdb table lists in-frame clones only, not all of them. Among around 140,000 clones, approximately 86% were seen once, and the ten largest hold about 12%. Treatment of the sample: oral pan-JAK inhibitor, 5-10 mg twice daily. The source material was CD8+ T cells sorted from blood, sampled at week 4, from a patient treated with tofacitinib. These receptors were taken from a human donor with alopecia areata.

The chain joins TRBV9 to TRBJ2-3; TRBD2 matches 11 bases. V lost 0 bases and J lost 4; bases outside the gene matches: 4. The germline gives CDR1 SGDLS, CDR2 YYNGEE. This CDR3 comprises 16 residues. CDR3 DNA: TGTGCCAGCAGCGTAGGACTAGCGGGGATGGCAGATACGCAGTATTTT. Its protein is CASSVGLAGMADTQYF.

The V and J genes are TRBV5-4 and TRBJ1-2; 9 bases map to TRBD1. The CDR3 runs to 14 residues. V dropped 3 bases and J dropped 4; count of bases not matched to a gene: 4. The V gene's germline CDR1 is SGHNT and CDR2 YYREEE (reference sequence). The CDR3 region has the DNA TGTGCCAGCAGCTGGACAGGGGAGATCTATGGCTACACCTTC. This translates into CASSWTGEIYGYTF.

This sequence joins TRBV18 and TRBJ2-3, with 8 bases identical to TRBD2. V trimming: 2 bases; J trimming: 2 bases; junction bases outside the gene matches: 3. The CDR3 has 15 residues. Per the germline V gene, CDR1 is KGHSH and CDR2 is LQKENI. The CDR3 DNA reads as TGTGCCAGCTCACCAGAGCGGGAGTACACAGATACGCAGTATTTT. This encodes CASSPEREYTDTQYF. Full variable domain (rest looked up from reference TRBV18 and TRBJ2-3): NAGVMQNPRHLVRRRGQEARLRCSPMKGHSHVYWYRQLPEEGLKFMVYLQKENIIDESGMPKERFSAEFPKEGPSILRIQQVVRGDSAAYFCASSPEREYTDTQYFGPGTRLTVL.

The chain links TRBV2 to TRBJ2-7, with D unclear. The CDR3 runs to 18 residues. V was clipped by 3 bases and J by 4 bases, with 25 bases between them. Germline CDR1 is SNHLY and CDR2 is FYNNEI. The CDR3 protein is CASSDPIQQFDESYEQYF. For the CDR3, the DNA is TGTGCCAGCAGTGACCCGATCCAACAGTTCGACGAGTCATACGAGCAGTACTTC.

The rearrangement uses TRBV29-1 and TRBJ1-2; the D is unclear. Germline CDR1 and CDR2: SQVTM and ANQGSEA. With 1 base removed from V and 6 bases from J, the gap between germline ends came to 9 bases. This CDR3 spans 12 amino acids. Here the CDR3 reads CSVEVYNDGYTF. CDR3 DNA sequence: TGCAGCGTTGAAGTTTACAACGATGGCTACACCTTC.

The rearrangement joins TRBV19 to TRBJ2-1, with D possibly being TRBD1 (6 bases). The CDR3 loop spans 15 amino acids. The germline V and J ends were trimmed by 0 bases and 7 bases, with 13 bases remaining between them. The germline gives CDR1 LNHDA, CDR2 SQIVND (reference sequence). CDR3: CASSIDRQGWNEQFF. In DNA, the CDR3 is TGTGCCAGTAGTATAGATCGGCAGGGGTGGAATGAGCAGTTCTTC.

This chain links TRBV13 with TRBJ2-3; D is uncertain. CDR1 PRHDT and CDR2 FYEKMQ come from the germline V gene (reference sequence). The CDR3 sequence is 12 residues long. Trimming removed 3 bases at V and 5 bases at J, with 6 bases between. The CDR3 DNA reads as TGTGCCAGCAGCTTCCAAAGAGATACGCAGTATTTT. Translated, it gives CASSFQRDTQYF. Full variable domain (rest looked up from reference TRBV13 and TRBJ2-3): AAGVIQSPRHLIKEKRETATLKCYPIPRHDTVYWYQQGPGQDPQFLISFYEKMQSDKGSIPDRFSAQQFSDYHSELNMSSLELGDSALYFCASSFQRDTQYFGPGTRLTVL.

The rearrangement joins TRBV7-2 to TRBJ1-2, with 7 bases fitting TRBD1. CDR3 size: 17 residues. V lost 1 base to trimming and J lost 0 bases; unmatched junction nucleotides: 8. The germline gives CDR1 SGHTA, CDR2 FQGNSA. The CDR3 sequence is CASSLVTGQVSNYGYTF. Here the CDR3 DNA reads TGTGCCAGCAGCTTAGTTACTGGACAGGTGTCTAACTATGGCTACACCTTC.

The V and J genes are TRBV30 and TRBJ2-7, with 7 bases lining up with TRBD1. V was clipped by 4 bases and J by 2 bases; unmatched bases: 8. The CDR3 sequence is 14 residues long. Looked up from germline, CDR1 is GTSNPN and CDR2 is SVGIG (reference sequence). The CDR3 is CAWTDRAQTYEQYF. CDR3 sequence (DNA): TGTGCCTGGACTGACAGGGCTCAAACCTACGAGCAGTACTTC.

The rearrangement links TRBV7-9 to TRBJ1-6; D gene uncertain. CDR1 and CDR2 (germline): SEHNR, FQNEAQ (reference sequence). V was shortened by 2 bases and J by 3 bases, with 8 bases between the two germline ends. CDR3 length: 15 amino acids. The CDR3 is CASSLTRDYNSPLHF. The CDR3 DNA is TGTGCCAGCAGCTTAACCCGGGACTATAATTCACCCCTCCACTTT.

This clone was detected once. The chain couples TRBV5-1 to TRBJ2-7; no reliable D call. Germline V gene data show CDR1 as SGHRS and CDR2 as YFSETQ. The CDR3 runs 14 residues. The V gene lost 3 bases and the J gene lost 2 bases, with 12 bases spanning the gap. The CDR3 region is CASSSLDFPYEQYF. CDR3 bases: TGCGCCAGCAGCTCCCTGGATTTTCCCTACGAGCAGTACTTC.

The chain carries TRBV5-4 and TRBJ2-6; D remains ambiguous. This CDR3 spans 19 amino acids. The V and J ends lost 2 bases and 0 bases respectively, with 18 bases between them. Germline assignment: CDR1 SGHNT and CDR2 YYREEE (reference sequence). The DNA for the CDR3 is TGTGCCAGCAGCTTAGAATGGGGTGACGCCATCTCTGGGGCCAACGTCCTGACTTTC. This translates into CASSLEWGDAISGANVLTF.

The CDR3 here is CASSFFSGGRNEQFF. CDR3 bases: TGTGCCAGCAGTTTCTTTAGCGGGGGCCGGAATGAGCAGTTCTTC. The chain links TRBV27 to TRBJ2-1; 9 positions match TRBD2. This CDR3 is 15 amino acids long. The V gene end was trimmed by 3 bases and the J gene end by 7 bases; junction bases not matched to a gene: 7. Germline V CDR1 and CDR2: MNHEY, SMNVEV (reference sequence).

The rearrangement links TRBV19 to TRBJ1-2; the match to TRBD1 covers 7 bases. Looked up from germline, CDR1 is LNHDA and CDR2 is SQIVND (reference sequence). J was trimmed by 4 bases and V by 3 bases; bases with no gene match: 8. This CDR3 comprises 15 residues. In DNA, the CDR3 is TGTGCCAGTAGTATGGGGGACAGTACTTTCTATGGCTACACCTTC. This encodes CASSMGDSTFYGYTF. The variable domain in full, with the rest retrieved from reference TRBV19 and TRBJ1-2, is DGGITQSPKYLFRKEGQNVTLSCEQNLNHDAMYWYRQDPGQGLRLIYYSQIVNDFQKGDIAEGYSVSREKKESFPLTVTSAQKNPTAFYLCASSMGDSTFYGYTFGSGTRLTVV.